These 13 T cell receptor beta chains were sequenced from one sample in a study of beta chain features in type 1 diabetes. The sequenced template was cDNA made from the entire isolated RNA. Sequenced by immunoSEQ multiplex PCR; TCRdb stores in-frame clones only, minus some. The table includes hundreds of thousands of clones, 15% to 17% detected once. The specimen was naive CD4+ T cells from blood. Every receptor here comes from a man younger than 35 in good health.

V is TRBV5-1 and J is TRBJ1-2; no clear D gene. The V and J ends lost 1 base and 8 bases respectively, with 12 bases between them. CDR1 and CDR2 (germline): SGHRS, YFSETQ. The CDR3 has 13 amino acids. CDR3 in amino acids: CASSLQHREGYTF. CDR3 in DNA: TGCGCCAGCAGCTTGCAGCATCGAGAAGGCTACACCTTC.

Of note for this clone: The identical CDR3 is also encoded by other nucleotide sequences in the sample. The rearrangement links TRBV18 to TRBJ2-5; D gene uncertain. Trimming removed 3 bases from V and 0 bases from J, with 8 bases in between. This CDR3 has 14 amino acids. Germline CDR1 is KGHSH and CDR2 is LQKENI. CDR3 DNA: TGTGCCAGCTCACCGAGACGGAACCAAGAGACCCAGTACTTC. It is translated as CASSPRRNQETQYF. The entire variable domain, with the rest obtained from reference TRBV18 and TRBJ2-5, is as follows: NAGVMQNPRHLVRRRGQEARLRCSPMKGHSHVYWYRQLPEEGLKFMVYLQKENIIDESGMPKERFSAEFPKEGPSILRIQQVVRGDSAAYFCASSPRRNQETQYFGPGTRLLVL.

This clone has a handful of counts. This chain connects TRBV9 to TRBJ1-1, with TRBD1 matching 8 bases. V gave up 3 bases and J gave up 0 bases; unmatched junction bases: 4. The CDR3 has 15 residues. Germline values: CDR1 SGDLS, CDR2 YYNGEE. The CDR3 DNA follows: TGTGCCAGCAGCGAGGGGACAGGATTGAACACTGAAGCTTTCTTT. The encoded protein is CASSEGTGLNTEAFF.

J is TRBJ2-1 and V is TRBV28; the D gene is possibly TRBD1 (6 bases). V lost 10 bases and J 4 bases, leaving 14 bases between the germline ends. The CDR3 has 13 amino acids. CDR1 and CDR2 (germline): MDHEN, SYDVKM. The CDR3 sequence: CATRGTEYNEQFF. The CDR3 nucleotides are TGTGCCACCAGGGGAACTGAATACAATGAGCAGTTCTTC.

This clone has a handful of counts. The J gene is TRBJ2-7, the V gene TRBV6-5; TRBD2 might be the D (6 bases). The CDR3 length is 14 residues. V was cut by 6 bases and J by 3 bases, with 15 bases left in between. Germline values: CDR1 MNHEY, CDR2 SVGAGI. CDR3 bases: TGTGCCAGCAGGCTTCGGGGACTCATCTACGAGCAGTACTTC. Encoded protein: CASRLRGLIYEQYF.

This clone was seen just once. The rearrangement links TRBV20-1 to TRBJ2-7; no reliable D call. Germline-derived CDR1 and CDR2 are DFQATT and SNEGSKA (reference sequence). CDR3 length: 11 residues. V was pared by 3 bases and J by 5 bases, with 8 bases between. The CDR3 bases are TGCAGTGCTAGTCGAAGGGACGAGCAGTACTTC. This sequence encodes CSASRRDEQYF.

The V call is TRBV4-2, the J call TRBJ1-2, with D perhaps TRBD1 (5 bases). From germline, CDR1 is LGHNA and CDR2 YNFKEQ. The CDR3 runs to 15 residues. V lost 1 base and J lost 6, with 15 bases in between. The DNA of the CDR3 is TGTGCCAGCAGCCAAGGGGCAGGACCAGGGAATGGCTACACCTTC. This encodes CASSQGAGPGNGYTF.

In DNA, the CDR3 is TGTGCTAGTGGTCCCGGGACCTCGGGGGCTCGCACAGATACGCAGTATTTT. Translation: CASGPGTSGARTDTQYF. The chain uses TRBV12-5 and TRBJ2-3, with D possibly being TRBD1 or TRBD2 (6 bases each). The CDR3 is 17 residues long. Trimming removed 5 bases from V and 1 base from J, with 19 bases in between. Germline CDR1 LGHNT, CDR2 FRNRAP.

The V and J genes are TRBV10-3 and TRBJ2-5; D may be TRBD2 (5 bases). The CDR3 loop spans 13 amino acids. V dropped 7 bases and J dropped 0 bases, with 9 bases sitting between them. CDR1 is ENHRY, CDR2 SYGVKD, per germline. In DNA form, the CDR3 reads TGTGCCATCAATCGGGAATACCAAGAGACCCAGTACTTC. Its translation: CAINREYQETQYF.

This clone was observed a few times. The genes are TRBV2 and TRBJ2-1, with 10 bases matching TRBD1. The CDR3 covers 15 residues. The junction had 4 bases not matched to a gene; V was cut back by 4 bases and J by 4 bases. CDR1 SNHLY and CDR2 FYNNEI come from the germline V gene. The DNA of the CDR3 is TGTGCCAGCAGTGTGGGACAGGGGCAATACAATGAGCAGTTCTTC. Amino acid sequence: CASSVGQGQYNEQFF.

For the CDR3, the DNA is TGTGCCAGTAGTACCGGGACAGGCGCGGCCTACGAGCAGTACTTC. Its protein is CASSTGTGAAYEQYF. The chain combines TRBV19 with TRBJ2-7; 8 bases are shared with TRBD1. Germline values: CDR1 LNHDA, CDR2 SQIVND (reference sequence). V trimming: 4 bases; J trimming: 2 bases; junction bases outside the gene matches: 7. This CDR3 has 15 residues.

V and J are TRBV9 and TRBJ1-3, with 7 bases identical to TRBD1. The germline V gene encodes CDR1 SGDLS and CDR2 YYNGEE. This CDR3 has 18 residues. Trimming took 3 bases from V and 0 from J; bases not matched to a gene: 12. The DNA of the CDR3 is TGTGCCAGCAGCGCCCAGGTAGGGGGCCATTTCTCTGGAAACACCATATATTTT. Its translation: CASSAQVGGHFSGNTIYF.

This clone has only a few counts. V and J are TRBV7-9 and TRBJ2-7; 13 nucleotides line up with TRBD2. The CDR3 totals 15 residues. Germline-derived CDR1 and CDR2 are SEHNR and FQNEAQ (reference sequence). J was trimmed by 5 bases and V by 5 bases; bases with no gene match: 6. DNA for the CDR3: TGTGCCAGCAGCAGCACTAGCGGGAGGGTCCACGAGCAGTACTTC. Protein: CASSSTSGRVHEQYF.